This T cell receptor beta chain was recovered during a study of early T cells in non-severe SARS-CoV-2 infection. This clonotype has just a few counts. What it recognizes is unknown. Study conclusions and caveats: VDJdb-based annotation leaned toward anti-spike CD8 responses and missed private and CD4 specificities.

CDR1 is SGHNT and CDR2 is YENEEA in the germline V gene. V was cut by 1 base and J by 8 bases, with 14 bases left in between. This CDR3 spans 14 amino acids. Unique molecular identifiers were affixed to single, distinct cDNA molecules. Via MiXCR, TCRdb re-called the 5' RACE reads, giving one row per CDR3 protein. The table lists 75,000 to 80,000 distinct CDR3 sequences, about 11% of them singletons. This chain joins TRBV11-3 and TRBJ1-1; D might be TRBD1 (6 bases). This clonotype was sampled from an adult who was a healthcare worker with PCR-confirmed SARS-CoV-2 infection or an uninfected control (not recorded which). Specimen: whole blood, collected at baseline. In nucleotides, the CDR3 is TGTGCCAGCAGCTTAGGGGGGCACAAAGCGGAAGCTTTCTTT. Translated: CASSLGGHKAEAFF. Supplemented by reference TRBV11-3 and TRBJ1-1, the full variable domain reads EAGVVQSPRYKIIEKKQPVAFWCNPISGHNTLYWYLQNLGQGPELLIRYENEEAVDDSQLPKDRFSAERLKGVDSTLKIQPAELGDSAVYLCASSLGGHKAEAFFGQGTRLTVV.